The source of this TCR beta chain is a study of T cells in Graves' hyperthyroidism and ophthalmopathy. This clonotype was observed at least ten times. TCR beta CDR3 regions were amplified from RNA. HTBI primers were the set used in a first-round RT-PCR of the TCR CDR3. TCRdb independently ran MiXCR on the multiplex PCR reads; one entry per CDR3 protein. The table shows roughly 96,000 distinct CDR3 sequences, with roughly 56% occurring only once. Absence of ophthalmopathy progression within 18 months defined stable Graves' hyperthyroidism. V was clipped by 10 bases and J by 6 bases, with 9 bases between them. The V gene's germline CDR1 is MNHEY and CDR2 SVGAGI. This CDR3 region has 10 residues.

This chain uses TRBV6-5 with TRBJ1-1; D unresolved. The sequence was collected from a woman aged 40 to 55 with Graves' hyperthyroidism. The sequenced sample consisted of blood. CDR3 protein: CAILAAEAFF. The CDR3 DNA reads TGTGCCATCCTCGCCGCTGAAGCTTTCTTT.